The 28 T cell receptor beta chains in this list originate from one sample, sequenced in a study of T-cell reconstitution after alpha-beta-depleted transplantation in children. Construction of the TCRbeta library involved unique molecular identifiers. TCRdb re-derived calls from the PCR reads in MiXCR, one entry per CDR3 protein. The sample includes about 360,000 distinct CDR3 sequences, 13% of them seen just once. This sample comprised PBMCs, obtained from the stem cell graft. These TCRs come from a human donor who donated a stem cell graft to a child with Fanconi anemia.

The V call is TRBV20-1, the J call TRBJ1-1, with D unresolved. CDR3 size: 13 residues. Trimming removed 5 bases at V and 1 base at J, with 11 bases between. The germline CDR1 and CDR2 sequences are DFQATT and SNEGSKA (reference sequence). CDR3 sequence: CSALNPGNTEAFF. The CDR3 DNA reads as TGCAGTGCTCTTAACCCAGGGAACACTGAAGCTTTCTTT.

The chain combines TRBV20-1 with TRBJ1-5; possibly TRBD1 for D (5 bases). V lost 8 bases to trimming and J lost 4 bases, with 15 bases between them. Looked up from germline, CDR1 is DFQATT and CDR2 is SNEGSKA (reference sequence). The CDR3 consists of 13 residues. CDR3 sequence (DNA): TGCAGTACCTCTCGGGGGGTAAATCAGCCCCAGCATTTT. It specifies CSTSRGVNQPQHF.

The V call is TRBV5-1, the J call TRBJ1-1, with D perhaps matching TRBD1 (5 bases). Trimming removed 0 bases at V and 3 bases at J, with 9 bases between. The V gene's germline CDR1 is SGHRS and CDR2 YFSETQ. The CDR3 length is 14 residues. CDR3 residues: CASSLVVGDTEAFF. The CDR3 nucleotides read TGCGCCAGCAGCTTGGTAGTGGGGGACACTGAAGCTTTCTTT.

J is TRBJ1-5 and V is TRBV12-3 or TRBV12-4, with no clear D. Trimming shortened V by 3 bases and J by 5 bases, and 8 bases separated the two germline ends. CDR3 length: 13 amino acids. In DNA, the CDR3 is TGTGCCAGCAGTTTGGGAGCCGATCAGCCCCAGCATTTT. This encodes CASSLGADQPQHF.

The V gene is TRBV5-1, the J gene TRBJ2-1, with TRBD2 identical over 12 bases. The length of the CDR3 is 15 residues. Germline loops: CDR1 SGHRS, CDR2 YFSETQ. J lost 6 bases, V lost 4 bases, and 5 bases had no gene match. The CDR3 nucleotides read TGCGCCAGCAGCATCTCTAGCGGGGGGGCCAATGAGCAGTTCTTC. Translating gives CASSISSGGANEQFF.

This clonotype appeared a few times. The V and J genes are TRBV6-1 and TRBJ1-2; tentative D call: TRBD1 (6 bases). Germline V CDR1 and CDR2: MNHNS, SASEGT. Trimming cost V 6 bases and J 4 bases, with 18 bases left between them. This CDR3 is built from 15 residues. CDR3 in amino acids: CASSPTGNEVYGYTF. The DNA of the CDR3 is TGTGCCAGCAGCCCGACAGGCAATGAAGTCTATGGCTACACCTTC.

This clonotype showed up many times. The rearrangement links TRBV27 to TRBJ2-7, with D possibly being TRBD1 (6 bases). In germline, CDR1 is MNHEY, CDR2 SMNVEV (reference sequence). CDR3 length equals 14 residues. V was shortened by 2 bases and J by 3 bases, with 11 bases between the two germline ends. CDR3 sequence: CASSLLGQNYEQYF. In nucleotides, the CDR3 is TGTGCCAGCAGTTTACTTGGACAGAACTACGAGCAGTACTTC.

The chain couples TRBV7-9 to TRBJ2-1, with D tentatively TRBD1 (6 bases). Germline V gene data show CDR1 as SEHNR and CDR2 as FQNEAQ (reference sequence). Trimming removed 2 bases from V and 8 bases from J, with 10 bases in between. This CDR3 comprises 13 residues. The CDR3 DNA follows: TGTGCCAGCAGCTTATTACAGGGCGATGAGCAGTTCTTC. Translation gives CASSLLQGDEQFF.

This clonotype was detected a few times. The V gene is TRBV21-1, the J gene TRBJ2-1; the table's D gene call, TRBD2, was not cross checked with the DNA. TRBV21-1 is described as a pseudogene. CDR3 length: 16 residues. CDR3 sequence: CASSKGGVGLVPVQFF. The CDR3 DNA reads as TGTGCCAGCAGCAAAGGAGGGGTGGGACTCGTACCCGTACAGTTCTTC.

This chain connects TRBV9 to TRBJ2-2; 8 bases align to TRBD2. The CDR3 is made up of 16 amino acids. The V segment lost 3 bases and the J segment 0 bases; nucleotides outside the gene matches: 4. Germline loops: CDR1 SGDLS, CDR2 YYNGEE. The CDR3 sequence: CASSGSGGPNTGELFF. The CDR3 DNA follows: TGTGCCAGCAGCGGATCGGGGGGGCCGAACACCGGGGAGCTGTTTTTT.

This sequence joins TRBV27 and TRBJ1-2, with D possibly being TRBD1 (5 bases). The CDR3 has 14 residues. Germline CDR1 MNHEY, CDR2 SMNVEV (reference sequence). V lost 0 bases to trimming and J lost 4 bases, with 9 bases between them. CDR3 nucleotide sequence: TGTGCCAGCAGTTTATCGCCAGGGCGCTATGGCTACACCTTC. It yields the protein CASSLSPGRYGYTF.

The sample holds many counts of this clonotype. The chain uses TRBV5-6 and TRBJ2-3; D is undetermined. Germline assignment: CDR1 SGHDT and CDR2 YYEEEE. V was trimmed by 0 bases and J by 5 bases, leaving 7 bases between them. There are 13 residues in the CDR3. This CDR3 is CASSLAYLDTQYF. The CDR3 DNA follows: TGTGCCAGCAGCTTGGCCTACTTAGATACGCAGTATTTT.

This clonotype was seen only a few times. The CDR3 DNA is TGCGCCAGCAGCCAAGTTCCAGCGGGGGGCAATGAGCAGTTCTTC. It yields the protein CASSQVPAGGNEQFF. The rearrangement links TRBV4-1 to TRBJ2-1; 9 bases line up with TRBD2. Germline CDR1 reads MGHRA; CDR2 reads YSYEKL. The junction had 4 bases not matched to a gene; V was cut back by 1 base and J by 6 bases. The CDR3 covers 15 residues.

In this sample, this clonotype turned up many times. This chain connects TRBV5-1 to TRBJ2-1, with D perhaps TRBD1 (5 bases). V was clipped by 0 bases and J by 7 bases, with 11 bases between them. The germline V gene encodes CDR1 SGHRS and CDR2 YFSETQ. The CDR3 consists of 14 residues. CDR3 coding DNA: TGCGCCAGCAGCTTGGGGAGCAGGGATAATGAGCAGTTCTTC. It encodes CASSLGSRDNEQFF.

The chain employs TRBV6-2 or TRBV6-3 and TRBJ2-5; 14 bases agree with TRBD2. This CDR3 contains 17 residues. V was clipped by 4 bases and J by 5 bases; unmatched bases: 9. Germline V gives CDR1 MNHEY, CDR2 SVGEGT. The CDR3 region has the DNA TGTGCCAGCAGTTCTGGAAGGACTAGCGGGGGGACGGAGACCCAGTACTTC. Encoded protein: CASSSGRTSGGTETQYF.

The genes are TRBV15 and TRBJ1-2; D call uncertain. From germline, CDR1 is LNHNV and CDR2 YYDKDF (reference sequence). Trimming pared 4 bases from V and 3 bases from J, leaving 12 bases between. This CDR3 is 14 amino acids long. Here the CDR3 DNA reads TGTGCCACCAGCACCCGGACGGGAGACTATGGCTACACCTTC. Amino acids: CATSTRTGDYGYTF.

The chain employs TRBV5-1 and TRBJ2-3; tentative D call: TRBD1 (6 bases). Germline V CDR1 and CDR2: SGHRS, YFSETQ. The V and J ends lost 4 bases and 6 bases respectively, with 15 bases between them. The length of the CDR3 is 14 residues. CDR3 amino acids: CASSPGQTGDTQYF. For the CDR3, the DNA is TGCGCCAGCAGCCCCGGACAGACGGGGGATACGCAGTATTTT.

The chain joins TRBV6-5 to TRBJ2-7; no firm D call. This CDR3 contains 16 residues. The ends were cut back, 0 bases at V and 8 bases at J, with 20 bases in the middle. CDR1 and CDR2 (germline): MNHEY, SVGAGI. The CDR3, as DNA: TGTGCCAGCAGTTACTCAGTCGGCTTTTCCTCTACGAAGCAGTACTTC. Its protein is CASSYSVGFSSTKQYF.

The chain couples TRBV5-1 to TRBJ1-6; TRBD1 aligns across 7 bases. Germline V gene data show CDR1 as SGHRS and CDR2 as YFSETQ. The CDR3 is made up of 14 amino acids. Unmatched junction bases numbered 4, after V lost 3 bases and J lost 7 bases. CDR3: CASSWGQKNSPLHF. The DNA of the CDR3 is TGCGCCAGCAGCTGGGGACAGAAAAATTCACCCCTCCACTTT. Together with reference TRBV5-1 and TRBJ1-6, the CDR3 gives the full variable domain: KAGVTQTPRYLIKTRGQQVTLSCSPISGHRSVSWYQQTPGQGLQFLFEYFSETQRNKGNFPGRFSGRQFSNSRSEMNVSTLELGDSALYLCASSWGQKNSPLHFGNGTRLTVT.

This clonotype was found a few times. The genes are TRBV25-1 and TRBJ1-1; no clear D. CDR3 length equals 15 residues. V was pared by 3 bases and J by 4 bases, with 15 bases between. Germline V gene data show CDR1 as MGHDK and CDR2 as SYGVNS. The CDR3 sequence: CASSDSRRRITEAFF. CDR3 nucleotide sequence: TGTGCCAGCAGTGACAGCCGTCGACGGATCACTGAAGCTTTCTTT.

This clonotype was found a few times. The rearrangement links TRBV2 to TRBJ2-2, with TRBD2 matching 7 bases. The V and J ends lost 6 bases and 4 bases, in that order; junction bases with no gene match: 5. Germline V gene sequence: CDR1 SNHLY, CDR2 FYNNEI. CDR3 size: 14 residues. The CDR3 loop is CASRGRASTGELFF. CDR3 nucleotides: TGTGCCAGCAGGGGGAGGGCTAGCACCGGGGAGCTGTTTTTT.

At least ten counts were recorded for this clonotype. The rearrangement joins TRBV29-1 to TRBJ2-2; D call uncertain. This CDR3 region has 13 residues. Germline V gene data show CDR1 as SQVTM and CDR2 as ANQGSEA. Trimming removed 3 bases from V and 0 bases from J, with 5 bases in between. The CDR3 is CSVDSPNTGELFF. The CDR3 DNA follows: TGCAGCGTTGATAGTCCGAACACCGGGGAGCTGTTTTTT.

This clonotype appeared many times. The V gene is TRBV12-3 or TRBV12-4, the J gene TRBJ2-7, with D perhaps matching TRBD2 (5 bases). The CDR3 covers 14 residues. Trimming pared 6 bases from V and 5 bases from J, leaving 17 bases between. Here the CDR3 reads CASRSSVSGDEQYF. DNA for the CDR3: TGTGCCAGCAGGTCAAGCGTTTCCGGGGACGAGCAGTACTTC.

The sample holds a few counts of this clonotype. The rearrangement links TRBV27 to TRBJ1-1; 11 nucleotides agree with TRBD1. Trimming cost V 6 bases and J 4 bases; bases outside gene matches: 4. The CDR3 consists of 14 residues. The germline V gene has CDR1 MNHEY and CDR2 SMNVEV (reference sequence). The CDR3 loop is CASSRTGGFTEAFF. CDR3 in DNA: TGTGCCAGCAGCCGGACAGGGGGCTTCACTGAAGCTTTCTTT.

This clonotype showed up just a few times. The chain is built from TRBV4-1 and TRBJ2-1; D remains ambiguous. This CDR3 is 16 amino acids long. V lost 0 bases and J 8 bases, leaving 17 bases between the germline ends. From germline, CDR1 is MGHRA and CDR2 YSYEKL. The CDR3 is CASSQEIPPGSDEQFF. DNA of the CDR3: TGCGCCAGCAGCCAAGAAATCCCACCTGGGTCGGATGAGCAGTTCTTC.

This clonotype showed up many times. The CDR3 nucleotides read TGTGCCAGCACAGGTTTGCTGCTATCGGAGCAGTTCTTC. Translated, it gives CASTGLLLSEQFF. This chain uses TRBV2 with TRBJ2-1, with D unclear. The CDR3 runs to 13 residues. Between the trimmed V and J ends, which lost 7 bases and 10 bases, there was a span of 17 bases. Looked up from germline, CDR1 is SNHLY and CDR2 is FYNNEI.

The chain employs TRBV19 and TRBJ2-7; a weak D match, TRBD1 (6 bases). There are 14 residues in the CDR3. The germline V and J ends were trimmed by 3 bases and 0 bases, with 9 bases remaining between them. Germline V CDR1 and CDR2: LNHDA, SQIVND (reference sequence). The CDR3 DNA follows: TGTGCCAGTAGTATCCAGGGGTCCTCCTACGAGCAGTACTTC. Translated: CASSIQGSSYEQYF.

In this sample, this clonotype turned up a few times. The genes are TRBV7-8 and TRBJ2-2, with TRBD2 identical over 13 bases. Unmatched junction bases numbered 1, after V lost 3 bases and J lost 6 bases. Germline loops: CDR1 SGHVS, CDR2 FQNEAQ. The CDR3 has 15 amino acids. This chain's CDR3 is CASSFGLAGAGELFF. CDR3 bases: TGTGCCAGCAGCTTCGGACTAGCGGGGGCCGGGGAGCTGTTTTTT.